The TCR beta chain described here comes from a study of blood T cell repertoires in COVID-19 (dated by TCRdb to about 2020). A note on the overall study: Collaborator samples came from the United States, Italy and Spain and covered acute and convalescent phases of COVID-19. The dataset comprised deeply sampled blood TCRbeta repertoires from subjects exposed to, actively infected with, or recovered from COVID-19. The samples were drawn from the first 160 participants of the ongoing ImmuneRACE study and from about 1,200 subjects provided by 6 global collaborators. Where HLA class I and class II types were available, the types were taken from metadata supplied by the sample provider, not from assay-based typing. The repertoires were released in a freely available public database meant as a resource for research on the immune response to SARS-CoV-2. The prospective study material was composed of cDNA or gDNA derived from T cells, B-cell-depleted T cells, or PBMCs. Nearly every sample came with metadata listing a de-identified subject ID, COVID-19 status, age in years and sex. Summary of the overall study and its limitations: The quantity of clinical and demographic metadata differed by source and by participant and was supplied without curation.

CDR1 and CDR2 are read off the germline V gene (reference sequence) as LNHDA and SQIVND. Clipping removes 3 bases from V and 5 bases from J, with 2 as the unmatched junction base count. The CDR3 contains 14 residues, cysteine and phenylalanine counted. Only the CDR3 DNA stays, 42 bases, in frame from base 1. At one collaborating source in Seattle, patients were enrolled during active infection and were followed longitudinally through the course of disease. Collaborating institutions collected whole blood in K2EDTA tubes following their own protocols. For TCRbeta analysis, collaborators shipped samples in one of three forms: frozen whole blood, isolated PBMCs, or DNA extracted from either of those sample types. TCRbeta CDR3 regions were amplified from genomic DNA using the immunoSEQ Assay, a bias-controlled multiplex PCR. On the study's bioinformatics: Within the assay, amplification of reference gene primers was used to estimate how many nucleated cells each sample contained. To quantify the absolute abundance of each unique TCRbeta CDR3 rearrangement, sequence reads were collapsed and filtered. For each sample, productive Simpson clonality was calculated by taking the square root of Simpson's diversity index across productive rearrangements. What TCRdb holds here is the immuneACCESS table cut down to in-frame rearrangements. Part of the clones is not present; checked against another copy, under half of the missing clones reflect an unresolved V gene, and the others are unexplained. V and J calls and clone size are those listed in that table; D and trimming were worked out from the DNA. Present in this sample are 500,000 to 600,000 clones, roughly nine tenths of which were seen just once. Jointly, the top ten make up around 7.8% of the sample.

Regarding this clone: What this receptor recognizes is not known. No base-level quality is on record; no much larger clone is a single base apart. This CDR3 is also generated by other DNA sequences in the sample.

Sequences were obtained from peripheral blood. The source is a woman aged 50 to 65 with COVID-19, enrolled during active disease. The chain links TRBV19 with TRBJ1-5, with TRBD1 identical over 9 junction bases. The DNA is as follows: TGTGCCAGTAGTATGGGACAGGGACATCAGCCCCAGCATTTT. Its product reads: CASSMGQGHQPQHF.